The clone carrying this T cell receptor (beta chain) was found a few times. The target antigen is unknown. Germline V gene sequence: CDR1 SGHTS, CDR2 YDEGEE. Trimming pared 3 bases from V and 0 bases from J, leaving 13 bases between. CDR3 size: 16 residues. These data come from a study of OX40 agonist ivuxolimab in advanced cancers. Study at large: The diagnoses of dose-escalation patients were hepatocellular carcinoma, melanoma, renal cell or head and neck cancer.

Data came from immunoSEQ multiplex PCR; TCRdb stores just in-frame clones and leaves some out. The sample contains about 84,000 clones, 85% of which appear only once. Study-wide findings and caveats: The antigens recognized by the expanded peripheral T cells, that is their antigen specificity, were not determined.

This material consisted of CD4+ or CD8+ T cells sorted from blood, taken in a trial of the OX40 agonist ivuxolimab. The chain has TRBV5-8 and TRBJ1-3; no clear D. This TCR derives from an adult with an advanced solid tumor such as melanoma, head and neck, liver or kidney cancer. The CDR3 here is CASSSRFLGSGNTIYF. The CDR3 DNA sequence: TGTGCCAGCAGCTCTCGGTTCCTTGGCTCTGGAAACACCATATATTTT.